Listed here are 32 T cell receptor beta chains from one sample, sequenced in a study of T cells in Graves' hyperthyroidism and ophthalmopathy. RNA transcripts yielded amplified TCR beta CDR3 regions. The TCR CDR3 first-round RT-PCR relied on the HTBI primer set. One entry per CDR3 protein results from TCRdb running MiXCR on the multiplex PCR reads. The sample contains fewer than 450,000 distinct CDR3 sequences, about 14% of which appear only once. Sequencing used blood. The receptors originated from a man aged 45-65 years with Graves' ophthalmopathy.

This clonotype was picked up many times. The J gene is TRBJ2-7, the V gene TRBV3-1, with TRBD2 matching over 8 bases. The CDR3 contains 14 residues. After removal of 2 bases from V and 4 bases from J, the junction contained 4 bases not matched to a gene. Germline V CDR1 and CDR2: LGHDT, YNNKEL (reference sequence). The CDR3 region has the DNA TGTGCCAGCAGCCAAAGCGGGAGCCATTACGAGCAGTACTTC. It codes for CASSQSGSHYEQYF.

This clonotype was observed a handful of times. The J gene is TRBJ2-7, the V gene TRBV7-9; no firm D call. The CDR3 is made up of 13 amino acids. V was pared by 3 bases and J by 5 bases, with 11 bases between. Looked up from germline, CDR1 is SEHNR and CDR2 is FQNEAQ (reference sequence). Here the CDR3 DNA reads TGTGCCAGCAGCTTTTCATCTGGCCACGAGCAGTACTTC. Its protein is CASSFSSGHEQYF. The whole variable domain, remainder taken from reference TRBV7-9 and TRBJ2-7, is DTGVSQNPRHKITKRGQNVTFRCDPISEHNRLYWYRQTLGQGPEFLTYFQNEAQLEKSRLLSDRFSAERPKGSFSTLEIQRTEQGDSAMYLCASSFSSGHEQYFGPGTRLTVT.

Note on this clonotype: A much larger clone differs from this one at a single base, so this may be a read error. The chain employs TRBV7-3 and TRBJ2-5; 14 nucleotides agree with TRBD2. The V segment lost 5 bases and the J segment 5 bases; nucleotides outside the gene matches: 10. Germline assignment: CDR1 SGHTA and CDR2 FQGTGA. The CDR3 sequence is 17 residues long. For the CDR3, the DNA is TGTGCCAGCAGCGATGGGCGACTAGCGGGAGGGGTGGAGACCCAGTACTTC. This sequence encodes CASSDGRLAGGVETQYF. Drawing the rest from reference TRBV7-3 and TRBJ2-5, the complete variable domain is GAGVSQTPSNKVTEKGKYVELRCDPISGHTALYWYRQSLGQGPEFLIYFQGTGAADDSGLPNDRFFAVRPEGSVSTLKIQRTERGDSAVYLCASSDGRLAGGVETQYFGPGTRLLVL.

Ten or more counts support this clonotype. The chain has TRBV7-2 and TRBJ2-7, with 7 bases fitting TRBD2. Germline-derived CDR1 and CDR2 are SGHTA and FQGNSA. The ends lost 0 bases at V and 6 bases at J; junction bases unmatched: 8. The CDR3 runs 15 residues. CDR3 coding DNA: TGTGCCAGCAGCTTAGCCGGGGACTATTACGCCGAGCAGTACTTC. Its translation is CASSLAGDYYAEQYF.

In this sample, this clonotype turned up many times. One end of the junction does not line up with germline, which may come from a read error. The CDR3: CASSQDRGQEGFF. The DNA for the CDR3 is TGTGCCAGCAGCCAAGATCGGGGACAGGAAGGTTTCTTT. J is TRBJ1-1 and V is TRBV3-1, with TRBD1 identical over 8 bases. Germline CDR1 reads LGHDT; CDR2 reads YNNKEL (reference sequence). CDR3 length equals 13 residues.

The table lists this clonotype with many counts. J is TRBJ2-1 and V is TRBV5-6; TRBD2 matches at 12 bases. Germline assignment: CDR1 SGHDT and CDR2 YYEEEE. V lost 0 bases to trimming and J lost 7 bases; unmatched junction nucleotides: 5. This CDR3 is 16 amino acids long. CDR3 sequence reads: CASSLDGLAGNNEQFF. CDR3 coding DNA: TGTGCCAGCAGCTTGGACGGACTAGCGGGGAATAATGAGCAGTTCTTC.

This clonotype was counted many times. The chain has TRBV20-1 and TRBJ2-1; D gene uncertain. V was clipped by 0 bases and J by 10 bases, with 13 bases between them. The germline V gene encodes CDR1 DFQATT and CDR2 SNEGSKA (reference sequence). The CDR3 length is 13 residues. This chain's CDR3 is CSARDKTPVEQFF. The CDR3 bases are TGCAGTGCTAGAGATAAAACGCCCGTGGAGCAGTTCTTC.

This clonotype was counted many times. The chain is built from TRBV6-1 and TRBJ2-5; weak D call: TRBD1 (6 bases). The CDR3 spans 13 residues. V was pared by 6 bases and J by 9 bases, with 17 bases between. Germline lookup yields CDR1 MNHNS and CDR2 SASEGT. CDR3 sequence (DNA): TGTGCCAGCAGATACCGGGACAACTTAGCCCAGTACTTC. It yields the protein CASRYRDNLAQYF.

At least ten counts were recorded for this clonotype. V usage is TRBV18 and J usage is TRBJ2-7; D is possibly TRBD1 (6 bases). This CDR3 region has 15 residues. Germline-derived CDR1 and CDR2 are KGHSH and LQKENI. V lost 2 bases, J lost 1 base, and 12 bases lay in between. In DNA form, the CDR3 reads TGTGCCAGCTCACCAGGAGATACAGGGTCCTACGAGCAGTACTTC. Its translation: CASSPGDTGSYEQYF.

CDR3 protein: CASSQEMGLAWNTGELFF. CDR3 bases: TGTGCCAGCAGCCAAGAAATGGGGCTAGCGTGGAACACCGGGGAGCTGTTTTTT. V and J are TRBV14 and TRBJ2-2, with a tentative D call TRBD2 (6 bases). The V end was cut by 0 bases, the J end by 1 base, with 15 bases between. The CDR3 runs 18 residues. Germline-derived CDR1 and CDR2 are SGHDN and FVKESK.

The table lists this clonotype with many counts. The chain combines TRBV20-1 with TRBJ2-1, with D unclear. CDR1 is DFQATT, CDR2 SNEGSKA, per germline (reference sequence). Trimming removed 3 bases at V and 3 bases at J, with 9 bases between. This CDR3 comprises 13 residues. The CDR3 DNA reads TGCAGTGCTAGCGGCGGAAACTACAATGAGCAGTTCTTC. Encoded protein: CSASGGNYNEQFF.

This clonotype was recorded many times. The CDR3 DNA sequence: TGTGCCAGCAGCCGAAATGCTCTTGGACAGGGGCGCCCTAACTATGGCTACACCTTC. Encoded protein: CASSRNALGQGRPNYGYTF. This rearrangement joins TRBV27 to TRBJ1-2, with 9 bases that match TRBD1. The ends lost 6 bases at V and 0 bases at J; junction bases unmatched: 17. The V gene's germline CDR1 is MNHEY and CDR2 SMNVEV (reference sequence). This CDR3 has 19 residues.

This clonotype was seen ten or more times. The rearrangement uses TRBV9 and TRBJ2-1, with 7 positions matching TRBD1. J lost 10 bases, V lost 0 bases, and 28 bases had no gene match. CDR1 is SGDLS, CDR2 YYNGEE, per germline. The CDR3 totals 21 residues. The CDR3 bases are TGTGCCAGCAGCGTAGTCCCTGCGATCGGGACAGTGGGGCGTGGTTCGGGGGAGCAGTTCTTC. It translates to CASSVVPAIGTVGRGSGEQFF.

This clonotype was seen many times. The chain couples TRBV3-1 to TRBJ2-3, with D unclear. The germline V gene encodes CDR1 LGHDT and CDR2 YNNKEL (reference sequence). The length of the CDR3 is 20 residues. The V and J ends lost 5 bases and 6 bases respectively, with 33 bases between them. CDR3 coding DNA: TGTGCCAGCAGCAGCCAAGAAAGCCCGTCCTCCGCTCTGAATCCCGATACGCAGTATTTT. Translating it yields CASSSQESPSSALNPDTQYF.

This chain connects TRBV19 to TRBJ2-1; 7 bases are a match to TRBD1. Germline values: CDR1 LNHDA, CDR2 SQIVND (reference sequence). V gave up 4 bases and J gave up 2 bases; unmatched junction bases: 5. The CDR3 consists of 15 residues. CDR3 protein: CASSTRQGTYNEQFF. In DNA, the CDR3 is TGTGCCAGTAGTACTAGACAGGGTACCTACAATGAGCAGTTCTTC.

This clonotype was observed a few times. V and J are TRBV9 and TRBJ2-1, with TRBD2 identical over 12 bases. Germline V gives CDR1 SGDLS, CDR2 YYNGEE. This CDR3 contains 16 residues. After removal of 2 bases from V and 4 bases from J, the junction contained 4 bases not matched to a gene. The CDR3 reads CASSVGLAGRYNEQFF. In DNA, the CDR3 is TGTGCCAGCAGCGTGGGACTAGCGGGCCGTTACAATGAGCAGTTCTTC.

Points on this clonotype: A read error may produce the germline difference seen at one junction end. V gene TRBV15 combines with J gene TRBJ2-3, with 12 bases that match TRBD2. This CDR3 is 21 amino acids long. The germline gives CDR1 LNHNV, CDR2 YYDKDF (reference sequence). CDR3 protein: CATSKSQGLAGLAAYTDTRYF. DNA for the CDR3: TGTGCCACCAGTAAGAGCCAGGGACTAGCGGGTTTAGCGGCCTACACAGATACGCGGTATTTT.

This clonotype was found many times. The chain is built from TRBV3-1 and TRBJ1-1, with 10 bases aligning to TRBD1. The CDR3 runs to 16 residues. CDR1 and CDR2 (germline): LGHDT, YNNKEL (reference sequence). J lost 5 bases, V lost 4 bases, and 10 bases had no gene match. Here the CDR3 reads CASSPTGGPIGTEAFF. CDR3 sequence (DNA): TGTGCCAGCAGCCCGACAGGGGGCCCAATAGGGACTGAAGCTTTCTTT.

This clonotype was seen repeatedly, ten times or more. The chain is built from TRBV12-3 or TRBV12-4 and TRBJ1-1; 8 nucleotides align to TRBD1. V gave up 10 bases and J gave up 5 bases; unmatched junction bases: 12. The CDR3 length is 14 residues. DNA of the CDR3: TGTGCCATCTTGAACCGGGACAGGCGTACTGAAGCTTTCTTT. Translating gives CAILNRDRRTEAFF.

This clonotype showed up just a few times. This chain joins TRBV24-1 and TRBJ2-1, with 11 bases that match TRBD2. The J segment lost 9 bases and the V segment lost 5 bases, leaving 8 bases of the junction unmatched. This CDR3 is 15 amino acids long. CDR1 is KGHDR and CDR2 is SFDVKD in the germline V gene. The CDR3 protein is CATSGVAGGRTEQFF. The CDR3 DNA reads as TGTGCCACCAGTGGCGTAGCGGGAGGGCGCACTGAGCAGTTCTTC.

At least ten counts were recorded for this clonotype. J is TRBJ2-3 and V is TRBV13; no clear D. CDR1 PRHDT and CDR2 FYEKMQ come from the germline V gene (reference sequence). The CDR3 is made up of 15 amino acids. Deletions cut 5 bases from V and 0 bases from J, with 12 bases between. The CDR3 protein is CASSRNSASTDTQYF. The CDR3 bases are TGTGCCAGCAGCCGCAACTCCGCTAGCACAGATACGCAGTATTTT.

The table lists this clonotype with many counts. This sequence joins TRBV5-1 and TRBJ2-3; D not resolved. V lost 4 bases, J lost 2 bases, and 8 bases lay in between. The CDR3 has 13 residues. Germline CDR1 SGHRS, CDR2 YFSETQ. This CDR3 reads CASSPEITDTQYF. In DNA, the CDR3 is TGCGCCAGCAGCCCAGAGATCACAGATACGCAGTATTTT.

The rearrangement joins TRBV5-6 to TRBJ2-7, with 8 bases lining up with TRBD2. V lost 4 bases to trimming and J lost 5 bases; unmatched junction nucleotides: 11. This CDR3 is built from 15 residues. Germline V gene sequence: CDR1 SGHDT, CDR2 YYEEEE. In DNA form, the CDR3 reads TGTGCCAGCAGCCCGCCCGGGAGGGCTTCTAACGAGCAGTACTTC. This codes for CASSPPGRASNEQYF.

The genes are TRBV4-2 and TRBJ2-1, with 10 bases identical to TRBD2. With V trimmed by 0 bases and J by 0 bases, 5 bases remained unmatched. Germline CDR1 and CDR2: LGHNA and YNFKEQ. CDR3 length: 18 residues. The CDR3 nucleotides are TGTGCCAGCAGCCAAGAGGTAGCGGGGGGAGCCTCCTACAATGAGCAGTTCTTC. It yields the protein CASSQEVAGGASYNEQFF.

This clonotype was seen many times. In nucleotides, the CDR3 is TGTGCCAGTAGTAAGACCGGGACAAACTATGGCTACACCTTC. The encoded protein is CASSKTGTNYGYTF. The chain has TRBV19 and TRBJ1-2; TRBD1 might be the D (6 bases). Germline values: CDR1 LNHDA, CDR2 SQIVND (reference sequence). Trimming cost V 4 bases and J 2 bases, with 11 bases left between them. The CDR3 extends over 14 amino acids.

The table lists this clonotype with a few counts. The V gene is TRBV6-6, the J gene TRBJ2-7, with D uncertain. The ends were cut back, 2 bases at V and 5 bases at J, with 7 bases in the middle. Germline loops: CDR1 MNHNY, CDR2 SVGAGI (reference sequence). This CDR3 has 12 residues. DNA for the CDR3: TGTGCCAGCAGTTACGTGCTGGACGAGCAGTACTTC. It is translated as CASSYVLDEQYF.

This clonotype was observed at least ten times. The chain uses TRBV30 and TRBJ2-5; D unclear. V dropped 0 bases and J dropped 1 base, with 6 bases sitting between them. CDR3 length equals 13 residues. The germline CDR1 and CDR2 sequences are GTSNPN and SVGIG (reference sequence). The CDR3 nucleotides are TGTGCCTGGAGTGTTGGACGCCAAGAGACCCAGTACTTC. Translated: CAWSVGRQETQYF.

The table lists this clonotype with a few counts. The V gene is TRBV29-1, the J gene TRBJ1-2; TRBD1 matches 8 bases. CDR1 and CDR2 (germline): SQVTM, ANQGSEA. V lost 4 bases, J lost 8 bases, and 6 bases stayed unmatched. The CDR3 is 12 amino acids. This CDR3 is CSVGQGPGGYTF. The CDR3 DNA sequence: TGCAGCGTTGGACAGGGGCCTGGGGGCTACACCTTC.

This clonotype was counted many times. This chain links TRBV7-8 with TRBJ2-5, with unresolved D. V was clipped by 0 bases and J by 5 bases, with 10 bases between them. Germline CDR1 SGHVS, CDR2 FQNEAQ. This CDR3 has 14 residues. CDR3 DNA: TGTGCCAGCAGCTTAGCGCTAGTCAGGGAGACCCAGTACTTC. Encoded protein: CASSLALVRETQYF.

J is TRBJ1-5 and V is TRBV2; a weak D match, TRBD1 (5 bases). The germline gives CDR1 SNHLY, CDR2 FYNNEI. The V gene lost 6 bases and the J gene lost 5 bases, with 11 bases spanning the gap. There are 13 residues in the CDR3. CDR3 coding DNA: TGTGCCAGCAGCCTGATGGGGGATCAGCCCCAGCATTTT. Amino acid sequence: CASSLMGDQPQHF.

The rearrangement links TRBV11-2 to TRBJ2-1, with 7 bases lining up with TRBD2. After removal of 5 bases from V and 0 bases from J, the junction contained 4 bases not matched to a gene. Germline loops: CDR1 SGHAT, CDR2 FQNNGV. The CDR3 sequence is 15 residues long. CDR3 residues: CASSKTSVSYNEQFF. The CDR3 DNA follows: TGTGCCAGCAGCAAAACTAGCGTCTCCTACAATGAGCAGTTCTTC.

This clonotype was picked up many times. The chain has TRBV6-1 and TRBJ2-1; D gene uncertain. Trimming took 0 bases from V and 11 from J, leaving 8 bases between them. The CDR3 has 12 residues. Germline V gene data show CDR1 as MNHNS and CDR2 as SASEGT. CDR3 sequence (DNA): TGTGCCAGCAGTGAAGCCGGAGTAAAGCAGTTCTTC. This translates into CASSEAGVKQFF.